This TCR beta chain was retrieved from a study of T cells in Graves' hyperthyroidism and ophthalmopathy. Study findings and constraints: Model predictions of ophthalmopathy came a median approximately 6.8 months before onset.

Researchers defined stable Graves' hyperthyroidism as no ophthalmopathy progression within 18 months. Those with hyperthyroidism were 18 to 65 years old, newly diagnosed, and ill for under 2 months. Amplified TCR beta CDR3 regions derived from RNA transcripts. HTBI primers drove first-round RT-PCR of the TCR CDR3. TCRdb re-called the multiplex PCR reads through MiXCR, storing one row per CDR3 protein. The top ten hold around 52% of the sample, which has some 180,000 distinct CDR3 sequences, 17% seen once. Comment on this clonotype: Its antigen is as yet unknown.

The J segment lost 7 bases and the V segment lost 1 base, leaving 4 bases of the junction unmatched. Germline values: CDR1 SEHNR, CDR2 FQNEAQ (reference sequence). This CDR3 spans 14 amino acids. The V gene is TRBV7-9, the J gene TRBJ2-1; TRBD2 matches 7 bases. The sequenced sample was blood. This receptor was obtained from a woman in her forties or fifties with Graves' hyperthyroidism. CDR3 loop: CASSLVREGNEQFF. CDR3 nucleotide sequence: TGTGCCAGCAGCTTAGTCAGGGAGGGGAATGAGCAGTTCTTC.